A selection of T cell receptor beta chains follows, all from one sample in a study of shared clonotypes between healthy human individuals. Method: immunoSEQ multiplex PCR; TCRdb's copy keeps in-frame clones and lacks some. In the table there are 950,000 to 1,100,000 clones, roughly 80% of which are singletons. The sample comprised memory CD4+ T cells sorted from blood. Receptors originate from a man younger than 35 in good health. The CDR3 runs from the conserved cysteine through the conserved F or W. The order of the fields is CDR3 DNA, CDR3 protein, J gene, D gene, clone size, V gene. A D gene is named only where the DNA matches it firmly. The size field is filled for only some rows; it gives once, few, many or a size class.

CDR3nt: TGTGCCAGCAGCGGGGGGAATGGAAACACCATATATTTT
CDR3aa: CASSGGNGNTIYF
j_gene: TRBJ1-3
d_gene: -
abundance: -
v_gene: TRBV6-5

CDR3nt: TGTGCCGCCAGGGGCAATCTTAATGAAAAACTGTTTTTT
CDR3aa: CAARGNLNEKLFF
j_gene: TRBJ1-4
d_gene: -
abundance: -
v_gene: TRBV10-3

CDR3nt: TGTGCCAGCAGTTTACGGGCGGGCTTGGGTTCACCCCTCCACTTT
CDR3aa: CASSLRAGLGSPLHF
j_gene: TRBJ1-6
d_gene: -
abundance: -
v_gene: TRBV27

CDR3nt: TGTGCCAGCAGCGACTGGGGTGCGAACACCGGGGAGCTGTTTTTT
CDR3aa: CASSDWGANTGELFF
j_gene: TRBJ2-2
d_gene: -
abundance: -
v_gene: TRBV7-9

CDR3nt: TGTGCCAGCAGATCAGGGGGCACCGGGGAGCTGTTTTTT
CDR3aa: CASRSGGTGELFF
j_gene: TRBJ2-2
d_gene: TRBD1
abundance: -
v_gene: TRBV28

CDR3nt: TGTGCCAGCAGCCGACAAGCGAGCGTGACCTACGAGCAGTACTTC
CDR3aa: CASSRQASVTYEQYF
j_gene: TRBJ2-7
d_gene: -
abundance: -
v_gene: TRBV7-2

CDR3nt: TGTGCCTGGACTCACCGGGACAGGGGGGGCAAAAACATTCAGTACTTC
CDR3aa: CAWTHRDRGGKNIQYF
j_gene: TRBJ2-4
d_gene: TRBD1
abundance: -
v_gene: TRBV30

CDR3nt: TGTGCCAGCAGTCCCATGGAGGGACTCCTAGTGAACACTGAAGCTTTCTTT
CDR3aa: CASSPMEGLLVNTEAFF
j_gene: TRBJ1-1
d_gene: -
abundance: -
v_gene: TRBV2

CDR3nt: TGTGCCAGCAGTGGCCGGGACAGGGGTTTTAACTATGGCTACACCTTC
CDR3aa: CASSGRDRGFNYGYTF
j_gene: TRBJ1-2
d_gene: TRBD1
abundance: -
v_gene: TRBV6-1

CDR3nt: TGTGCCATCAGTGAAATGTGGGGAGTTGGGTATGGCTACACCTTC
CDR3aa: CAISEMWGVGYGYTF
j_gene: TRBJ1-2
d_gene: -
abundance: -
v_gene: TRBV10-3

CDR3nt: TGTGCCAGCAGAGCAGCGGGGGGAACCTACAATGAGCAGTTCTTC
CDR3aa: CASRAAGGTYNEQFF
j_gene: TRBJ2-1
d_gene: TRBD2
abundance: -
v_gene: TRBV7-9

CDR3nt: TGTGCCAGCAGTGTTCAGGGGCGGACTGAAGCTTTCTTT
CDR3aa: CASSVQGRTEAFF
j_gene: TRBJ1-1
d_gene: -
abundance: -
v_gene: TRBV25-1

CDR3nt: TGTGCCAGCAGTGAGCGGCGGACTAGCGGGGGGGCCTACACGCAGTATTTT
CDR3aa: CASSERRTSGGAYTQYF
j_gene: TRBJ2-3
d_gene: TRBD2
abundance: -
v_gene: TRBV2

CDR3nt: TGCAGCGTTGGGGAGGGGGCCTATGGCTACACCTTC
CDR3aa: CSVGEGAYGYTF
j_gene: TRBJ1-2
d_gene: TRBD1
abundance: few
v_gene: TRBV29-1

CDR3nt: TGTGCCAGCAGTTCATATGACAGGTTTGACAATGAGCAGTTCTTC
CDR3aa: CASSSYDRFDNEQFF
j_gene: TRBJ2-1
d_gene: -
abundance: -
v_gene: TRBV2

CDR3nt: TGTGCCAGCAGTACCGGACAGGGCTATAACATTCAGTACTTC
CDR3aa: CASSTGQGYNIQYF
j_gene: TRBJ2-4
d_gene: TRBD1
abundance: -
v_gene: TRBV6-1

CDR3nt: TGCAGCGTTGAATCGCCTAGCGGGAGGAACAATGAGCAGTTCTTC
CDR3aa: CSVESPSGRNNEQFF
j_gene: TRBJ2-1
d_gene: TRBD2
abundance: many
v_gene: TRBV29-1

CDR3nt: TGTGCCAGCAGCGTTCGGGAAGAAGTACCCGGGGAGCTGTTTTTT
CDR3aa: CASSVREEVPGELFF
j_gene: TRBJ2-2
d_gene: -
abundance: -
v_gene: TRBV9

CDR3nt: TGTGCCAGCAGCGGGCTAGCGGGAATCACCGGGGAGCTGTTTTTT
CDR3aa: CASSGLAGITGELFF
j_gene: TRBJ2-2
d_gene: TRBD2
abundance: -
v_gene: TRBV5-6

CDR3nt: TGTGCCAGCAGCTTGTTCAGGAGCACAGATACGCAGTATTTT
CDR3aa: CASSLFRSTDTQYF
j_gene: TRBJ2-3
d_gene: -
abundance: -
v_gene: TRBV7-2

CDR3nt: TGTGCCAGCTCGTGGGTAGGACGCTACAATGAGCAGTTCTTC
CDR3aa: CASSWVGRYNEQFF
j_gene: TRBJ2-1
d_gene: -
abundance: -
v_gene: TRBV25-1

CDR3nt: TGTGCCAGCAGTTTAACAGCGTCCTATGGCTACACCTTC
CDR3aa: CASSLTASYGYTF
j_gene: TRBJ1-2
d_gene: -
abundance: few
v_gene: TRBV27

CDR3nt: TGTGCCAGCAGTCCCTCCACAGGGGACTATAATTCACCCCTCCACTTT
CDR3aa: CASSPSTGDYNSPLHF
j_gene: TRBJ1-6
d_gene: TRBD1
abundance: -
v_gene: TRBV28

CDR3nt: TGTGCCAGCAGATTCGGACAGGGGGCAGGGCAGCCCCAGCATTTT
CDR3aa: CASRFGQGAGQPQHF
j_gene: TRBJ1-5
d_gene: TRBD1
abundance: few
v_gene: TRBV6-1

CDR3nt: TGTGCCTGGCAAGGGAACTACAATGAGCAGTTCTTC
CDR3aa: CAWQGNYNEQFF
j_gene: TRBJ2-1
d_gene: -
abundance: -
v_gene: TRBV30

CDR3nt: TGTGCCAGCAGCTTGCGGGGCCTCCAAGAGACCCAGTACTTC
CDR3aa: CASSLRGLQETQYF
j_gene: TRBJ2-5
d_gene: -
abundance: -
v_gene: TRBV7-9

CDR3nt: TGTGCCAGCTCACCAGACCAGGCAGATACGCAGTATTTT
CDR3aa: CASSPDQADTQYF
j_gene: TRBJ2-3
d_gene: -
abundance: -
v_gene: TRBV18

CDR3nt: TGTGCCAGCAGCGCGCGGGACGCCCCCCAGGATACGCAGTATTTT
CDR3aa: CASSARDAPQDTQYF
j_gene: TRBJ2-3
d_gene: -
abundance: -
v_gene: TRBV7-3

CDR3nt: TGTGCCAGCAGTTCGGAGGGTTTGGGCCAGCCCCAGCATTTT
CDR3aa: CASSSEGLGQPQHF
j_gene: TRBJ1-5
d_gene: -
abundance: -
v_gene: TRBV6-5

CDR3nt: TGTGCCAGCAGTTACTCGAGGAACGAGCAGTACTTC
CDR3aa: CASSYSRNEQYF
j_gene: TRBJ2-7
d_gene: -
abundance: -
v_gene: TRBV6-6

CDR3nt: TGTGCCAGCAGCTTCGACAGGGATGGTAGTTCACCCCTCCACTTT
CDR3aa: CASSFDRDGSSPLHF
j_gene: TRBJ1-6
d_gene: TRBD1
abundance: few
v_gene: TRBV7-9

CDR3nt: TGCGCCAGCAGCCAAGATTTGGCCTCTGGAAACACCATATATTTT
CDR3aa: CASSQDLASGNTIYF
j_gene: TRBJ1-3
d_gene: -
abundance: -
v_gene: TRBV4-1

CDR3nt: TGTGCCAGCAGTTACCAACAGCCTTTCGAGACAGATACGCAGTATTTT
CDR3aa: CASSYQQPFETDTQYF
j_gene: TRBJ2-3
d_gene: -
abundance: -
v_gene: TRBV6-6

CDR3nt: TGTGCCAGCAGCCGAGGTGTAGGGGGGATAGGCAATGAGCAGTTCTTC
CDR3aa: CASSRGVGGIGNEQFF
j_gene: TRBJ2-1
d_gene: -
abundance: -
v_gene: TRBV2

CDR3nt: TGCGCCAGCAGCCCGGGACAGGAAACCGGGGAGCTGTTTTTT
CDR3aa: CASSPGQETGELFF
j_gene: TRBJ2-2
d_gene: TRBD1
abundance: few
v_gene: TRBV10-1

CDR3nt: TGTGCCAGCAGCACCGGAGGGCCGGGGGCAGATACGCAGTATTTT
CDR3aa: CASSTGGPGADTQYF
j_gene: TRBJ2-3
d_gene: -
abundance: -
v_gene: TRBV7-2

CDR3nt: TGTGCCAGCAGTTTAATACAGGGCGGTGGCTACACCTTC
CDR3aa: CASSLIQGGGYTF
j_gene: TRBJ1-2
d_gene: -
abundance: few
v_gene: TRBV6-6

CDR3nt: TGTGCTAGCAGCTTAGATGGACAGATCCAAGAGACCCAGTACTTC
CDR3aa: CASSLDGQIQETQYF
j_gene: TRBJ2-5
d_gene: -
abundance: -
v_gene: TRBV7-7

CDR3nt: TGTGCCAGCAGCGCGACAGGCCTTCCTGGAAACACCATATATTTT
CDR3aa: CASSATGLPGNTIYF
j_gene: TRBJ1-3
d_gene: -
abundance: -
v_gene: TRBV9

CDR3nt: TGTGCCTGGGGAGAGTCCCTGGGGGATTACCAAGAGACCCAGTACTTC
CDR3aa: CAWGESLGDYQETQYF
j_gene: TRBJ2-5
d_gene: -
abundance: -
v_gene: TRBV30